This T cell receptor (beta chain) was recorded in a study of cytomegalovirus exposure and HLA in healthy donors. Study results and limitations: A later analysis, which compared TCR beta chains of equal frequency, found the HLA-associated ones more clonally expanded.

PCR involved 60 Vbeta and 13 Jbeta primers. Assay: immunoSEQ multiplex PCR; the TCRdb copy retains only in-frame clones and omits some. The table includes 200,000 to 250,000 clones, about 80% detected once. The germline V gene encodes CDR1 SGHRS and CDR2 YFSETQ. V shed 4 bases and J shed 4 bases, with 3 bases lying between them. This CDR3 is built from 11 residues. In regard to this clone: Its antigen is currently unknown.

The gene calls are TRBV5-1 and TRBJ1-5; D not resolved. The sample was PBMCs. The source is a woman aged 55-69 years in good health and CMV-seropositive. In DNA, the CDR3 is TGCGCCAGCAGCCGGAATCAGCCCCAGCATTTT. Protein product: CASSRNQPQHF.